The source of this TCR beta chain is a study of blood T cell repertoires in COVID-19. Study-level information: Samples representing acute and convalescent COVID-19 were sourced from the United States, Italy and Spain.

The germline V gene has CDR1 MNHEY and CDR2 SMNVEV (reference sequence). After removal of 4 bases from V and 3 bases from J, the junction contained 2 bases not matched to a gene. CDR3 length equals 14 residues. Study processing details: Counts of nucleated cells, estimated from reference gene primer amplification, were obtained. Produced via immunoSEQ multiplex PCR; TCRdb's table is partial and in-frame only. That table is the source of V, J and clone size, and D and trimming were worked out from the DNA. The table records more than 150,000 clones, 80% of them present only once. This clone was seen just once. Those who participated ranged in age from roughly 18 to 90 years and resided in 20 to 30 US areas. Which cohort a participant joined came from the clinical history participants gave.

This sequence joins TRBV27 and TRBJ2-7; 11 bases align to TRBD2. This clonotype was obtained from a man aged 55 to 70 who had been exposed to COVID-19. Input material: PBMCs or T cells enriched from blood (not recorded which). CDR3: CASSSSGRYYEQYF. CDR3 in DNA: TGTGCCAGCAGTTCTAGCGGGAGGTACTACGAGCAGTACTTC.